Following are 29 T cell receptor beta chains from one sample sequenced in a study of T-cell reconstitution after alpha-beta-depleted transplantation in children. Researchers prepared the TCRbeta library using unique molecular identifiers, the study reports. TCRdb used MiXCR to reprocess the PCR reads, holding one entry per CDR3 protein. The sample yields hundreds of thousands of distinct CDR3 sequences, more than 20% seen once. The material was PBMCs, mostly from graft donor cells, obtained 360 days after TCRalphabeta/CD19-depleted stem cell transplant. The receptors come from a boy younger than two who had a stem cell transplant for acute myeloid leukemia, so the T cells may come from the graft donor.

This clonotype was seen a few times. The chain uses TRBV29-1 and TRBJ2-1; 10 bases line up with TRBD2. The ends lost 0 bases at V and 4 bases at J; junction bases unmatched: 12. Looked up from germline, CDR1 is SQVTM and CDR2 is ANQGSEA. This CDR3 region has 18 residues. This CDR3 reads CSVEDGVGGSGGYNEQFF. The CDR3 bases are TGCAGCGTTGAAGATGGGGTAGGGGGTAGCGGGGGGTACAATGAGCAGTTCTTC.

This clonotype was observed a handful of times. This chain uses TRBV20-1 with TRBJ1-6; D unclear. With 1 base removed from V and 7 bases from J, the gap between germline ends came to 11 bases. Per germline, CDR1 DFQATT and CDR2 SNEGSKA (reference sequence). The CDR3 extends over 14 amino acids. The DNA for the CDR3 is TGCAGTGCTAGAGTGGCAGGCGGCAATTCACCCCTCCACTTT. Translated: CSARVAGGNSPLHF.

This clonotype has more than one count but fewer than ten. V and J are TRBV10-3 and TRBJ2-5, with TRBD2 matching 7 bases. Per the germline V gene, CDR1 is ENHRY and CDR2 is SYGVKD. The CDR3 length is 14 residues. Trimming took 2 bases from V and 2 from J; bases not matched to a gene: 2. CDR3 coding DNA: TGTGCCATCAGTGAGGGACTAGATCAAGAGACCCAGTACTTC. This sequence encodes CAISEGLDQETQYF.

This clonotype appeared many times. The V gene is TRBV6-1, the J gene TRBJ2-2; the match to TRBD2 covers 7 bases. This CDR3 comprises 13 residues. Germline CDR1 and CDR2: MNHNS and SASEGT. Trimming removed 6 bases from V and 7 bases from J; junction bases left unmatched: 5. CDR3 protein: CASRNGGVGELFF. The CDR3, as DNA: TGTGCCAGCAGAAATGGGGGGGTCGGGGAGCTGTTTTTT.

This clonotype was counted many times. The chain carries TRBV25-1 and TRBJ2-1; D may match TRBD1 or TRBD2 (5 bases each). Trimming left V 0 bases short and J 6 bases short, with 12 bases between. CDR1 MGHDK and CDR2 SYGVNS come from the germline V gene. This CDR3 comprises 15 residues. DNA for the CDR3: TGTGCCAGCAGTGAATACGGGGCATGGGCCAATGAGCAGTTCTTC. Protein: CASSEYGAWANEQFF.

The chain links TRBV25-1 to TRBJ2-5; D not resolved. Between the trimmed V and J ends, which lost 10 bases and 5 bases, there was a span of 17 bases. CDR3 length equals 13 residues. Germline V gene sequence: CDR1 MGHDK, CDR2 SYGVNS. In nucleotides, the CDR3 is TGTGCCACCCGTAGGAGTGCGGTGGAGACCCAGTACTTC. Translation: CATRRSAVETQYF.

This clonotype was observed many times. The gene calls are TRBV5-6 and TRBJ2-2, with D tentatively TRBD2 (6 bases). CDR3 length equals 18 residues. The germline V gene has CDR1 SGHDT and CDR2 YYEEEE. Trimming took off 0 bases at V and 5 bases at J, with 20 bases between the two ends. This CDR3 reads CASSLAILGGTETGELFF. CDR3 bases: TGTGCCAGCAGCTTGGCCATTTTGGGGGGTACCGAGACCGGGGAGCTGTTTTTT.

This clonotype was found many times. This chain uses TRBV7-9 with TRBJ2-7; D remains ambiguous. The CDR3 runs 14 residues. The V and J ends lost 3 bases and 3 bases respectively, with 12 bases between them. The germline V gene encodes CDR1 SEHNR and CDR2 FQNEAQ (reference sequence). The CDR3 is CASSLGTLDYEQYV. The CDR3 bases are TGTGCCAGCAGCTTGGGAACCTTGGACTACGAGCAGTACGTC.

This clonotype was seen a few times. The J gene is TRBJ2-1, the V gene TRBV10-3; 7 bases line up with TRBD2. This CDR3 is 13 amino acids long. J was trimmed by 6 bases and V by 2 bases; bases with no gene match: 1. The germline V gene encodes CDR1 ENHRY and CDR2 SYGVKD. CDR3 in amino acids: CAISEGGVNEQFF. The CDR3 DNA reads TGTGCCATCAGTGAGGGGGGGGTCAATGAGCAGTTCTTC.

The V call is TRBV11-1, the J call TRBJ2-3, with 8 positions matching TRBD2. This CDR3 comprises 17 residues. V lost 6 bases to trimming and J lost 3 bases; unmatched junction nucleotides: 14. Per germline, CDR1 SGHAT and CDR2 FQDESV (reference sequence). The DNA of the CDR3 is TGTGCCAGCAGTTCCGGGACTAGGAACCCGGCGACAGATACGCAGTATTTT. Translation: CASSSGTRNPATDTQYF. Using reference TRBV11-1 and TRBJ2-3 for the parts outside the CDR3, the full variable domain is EAEVAQSPRYKITEKSQAVAFWCDPISGHATLYWYRQILGQGPELLVQFQDESVVDDSQLPKDRFSAERLKGVDSTLKIQPAELGDSAMYLCASSSGTRNPATDTQYFGPGTRLTVL.

The table lists this clonotype with a few counts. This chain links TRBV6-5 with TRBJ2-2, with no clear D. The CDR3 loop spans 14 amino acids. Deletions cut 2 bases from V and 1 base from J, with 5 bases between. Germline V CDR1 and CDR2: MNHEY, SVGAGI. The CDR3 nucleotides read TGTGCCAGCAGTTACGGGGTGAACACCGGGGAGCTGTTTTTT. Translation gives CASSYGVNTGELFF.

V usage is TRBV28 and J usage is TRBJ2-2, with D maybe TRBD2 (6 bases). This CDR3 contains 15 residues. V was shortened by 7 bases and J by 2 bases, with 14 bases between the two germline ends. CDR1 and CDR2 from the germline V gene are MDHEN and SYDVKM. As DNA, the CDR3 is TGTGCCAGCACGGGAGACACTACCAACACCGGGGAGCTGTTTTTT. Its protein is CASTGDTTNTGELFF.

This clonotype was detected only a few times. The genes are TRBV29-1 and TRBJ1-4; 10 nucleotides agree with TRBD1. Germline values: CDR1 SQVTM, CDR2 ANQGSEA. This CDR3 has 12 amino acids. V was clipped by 4 bases and J by 8 bases; unmatched bases: 1. This CDR3 reads CSVGQGAEKLFF. The CDR3 nucleotides read TGCAGCGTTGGACAGGGGGCCGAAAAACTGTTTTTT.

This chain joins TRBV28 and TRBJ2-2; tentatively, D is TRBD2 (6 bases). Looked up from germline, CDR1 is MDHEN and CDR2 is SYDVKM. This CDR3 has 15 residues. V lost 5 bases, J lost 5 bases, and 15 bases lay in between. The CDR3 sequence is CASSPGTLGTGELFF. The CDR3 nucleotides are TGTGCCAGCAGTCCCGGGACTTTGGGGACCGGGGAGCTGTTTTTT.

This clonotype was recorded at least ten times. The V call is TRBV20-1, the J call TRBJ2-5; D might be TRBD2 (5 bases). Germline lookup yields CDR1 DFQATT and CDR2 SNEGSKA (reference sequence). The CDR3 consists of 15 residues. V was shortened by 0 bases and J by 4 bases, with 15 bases between the two germline ends. DNA of the CDR3: TGCAGTGCTAGAGATCTCACACGGGGTCGAGAGACCCAGTACTTC. Its translation: CSARDLTRGRETQYF.

The chain is built from TRBV6-1 and TRBJ1-3; 9 positions match TRBD1. Germline V gene lookup returns CDR1 MNHNS and CDR2 SASEGT. V gave up 5 bases and J gave up 4 bases; unmatched junction bases: 6. The CDR3 has 15 residues. CDR3 DNA: TGTGCCAGCAGTCCGAGACAGGGGGAGGGAAACACCATATATTTT. Its translation is CASSPRQGEGNTIYF.

The V and J genes are TRBV5-1 and TRBJ1-4; D ambiguous. This CDR3 region has 15 residues. Germline V gene lookup returns CDR1 SGHRS and CDR2 YFSETQ. Trimming shortened V by 5 bases and J by 0 bases, and 11 bases separated the two germline ends. The CDR3 is CASSIQSATNEKLFF. The CDR3 DNA reads as TGCGCCAGCAGTATTCAGTCTGCAACTAATGAAAAACTGTTTTTT.

This clonotype came up many times. V gene TRBV12-3 or TRBV12-4 combines with J gene TRBJ1-2; D gene unclear. The CDR3 contains 14 residues. Trimming pared 7 bases from V and 5 bases from J, leaving 17 bases between. CDR3 in DNA: TGTGCCAGCACCCGCTGGCCCGCTTTTTATGGCTACACCTTC. Translating it yields CASTRWPAFYGYTF.

This clonotype has at least ten counts. The chain is built from TRBV20-1 and TRBJ1-3, with D perhaps matching TRBD1 (6 bases). The CDR3 sequence is 14 residues long. The germline CDR1 and CDR2 sequences are DFQATT and SNEGSKA (reference sequence). Trimming cost V 2 bases and J 4 bases, with 12 bases left between them. CDR3: CSARIQGVGNTIYF. Here the CDR3 DNA reads TGCAGTGCTAGAATACAGGGCGTAGGAAACACCATATATTTT.

Ten or more counts support this clonotype. The chain links TRBV20-1 to TRBJ2-1; possibly TRBD2 for D (5 bases). CDR1 and CDR2 from the germline V gene are DFQATT and SNEGSKA (reference sequence). Between the trimmed V and J ends, which lost 2 bases and 7 bases, there was a span of 12 bases. The CDR3 contains 13 residues. CDR3 amino acids: CSARLPGGNEQFF. CDR3 nucleotides: TGCAGTGCTAGACTCCCGGGCGGGAATGAGCAGTTCTTC.

The rearrangement uses TRBV20-1 and TRBJ2-7; 7 bases agree with TRBD1. With V trimmed by 5 bases and J by 1 base, 5 bases remained unmatched. Germline values: CDR1 DFQATT, CDR2 SNEGSKA (reference sequence). The CDR3 is made up of 13 amino acids. CDR3 nucleotide sequence: TGCAGTGCTTTTACGGGACAGTCCTACGAGCAGTACTTC. It is translated as CSAFTGQSYEQYF.

J is TRBJ2-1 and V is TRBV29-1; a weak D match, TRBD1 (8 bases). The germline CDR1 and CDR2 sequences are SQVTM and ANQGSEA. This CDR3 spans 13 amino acids. The ends were cut back, 3 bases at V and 13 bases at J, with 19 bases in the middle. The CDR3 coding sequence is TGCAGCGTTGAGCAGGGGGCGGGGGTTGTTCAGTTCTTC. It encodes CSVEQGAGVVQFF.

This clonotype was found many times. The V and J genes are TRBV7-9 and TRBJ1-1; 7 nucleotides line up with TRBD1. This CDR3 region has 16 residues. CDR1 SEHNR and CDR2 FQNEAQ come from the germline V gene (reference sequence). V lost 3 bases to trimming and J lost 1 base; unmatched junction nucleotides: 8. The chain's CDR3 is CASSFRPQGENTEAFF. For the CDR3, the DNA is TGTGCCAGCAGCTTTAGACCGCAGGGGGAGAACACTGAAGCTTTCTTT. Using reference TRBV7-9 and TRBJ1-1 for the parts outside the CDR3, the full variable domain is DTGVSQNPRHKITKRGQNVTFRCDPISEHNRLYWYRQTLGQGPEFLTYFQNEAQLEKSRLLSDRFSAERPKGSFSTLEIQRTEQGDSAMYLCASSFRPQGENTEAFFGQGTRLTVV.

This chain uses TRBV5-1 with TRBJ2-1; 8 bases match TRBD1. Germline V gene lookup returns CDR1 SGHRS and CDR2 YFSETQ. Trimming took 7 bases from V and 4 from J; bases not matched to a gene: 10. The CDR3 has 15 amino acids. CDR3 in amino acids: CASVPLDRVYNEQFF. The CDR3 region has the DNA TGCGCCAGCGTACCCTTGGACAGGGTTTACAATGAGCAGTTCTTC.

In this sample, this clonotype turned up many times. The V and J genes are TRBV12-3 or TRBV12-4 and TRBJ2-1; 9 bases map to TRBD2. V gave up 6 bases and J gave up 5 bases; unmatched junction bases: 8. The CDR3 is made up of 15 amino acids. For the CDR3, the DNA is TGTGCCAGCAGAGATGCGGGGGGGGTCCACAATGAGCAGTTCTTC. The encoded protein is CASRDAGGVHNEQFF.

In its sample, this clonotype was seen a few times. The V gene is TRBV29-1, the J gene TRBJ2-3; D call uncertain. Germline lookup yields CDR1 SQVTM and CDR2 ANQGSEA. The V end was cut by 6 bases, the J end by 6 bases, with 16 bases between. The CDR3 length is 13 residues. This CDR3 reads CSVCPRFTDTQYF. CDR3 bases: TGCAGCGTCTGCCCGAGGTTCACCGATACGCAGTATTTT.

V usage is TRBV7-2 and J usage is TRBJ2-5; TRBD2 aligns across 7 bases. CDR3 length equals 16 residues. Germline V gene lookup returns CDR1 SGHTA and CDR2 FQGNSA. The V gene end was trimmed by 5 bases and the J gene end by 4 bases; junction bases not matched to a gene: 13. The chain's CDR3 is CASSPGGSGGRETQYF. DNA of the CDR3: TGTGCCAGCAGCCCTGGTGGGTCGGGAGGTCGAGAGACCCAGTACTTC.

The V and J genes are TRBV20-1 and TRBJ2-2; the D call may be TRBD1 or TRBD2 (5 bases each). This CDR3 is built from 15 residues. Germline V CDR1 and CDR2: DFQATT, SNEGSKA (reference sequence). Trimming pared 3 bases from V and 5 bases from J, leaving 16 bases between. CDR3 sequence (DNA): TGCAGTGCTAGGGGTAGGGGACCGAGGACCGGGGAGCTGTTTTTT. This gives the protein CSARGRGPRTGELFF.

V gene TRBV20-1 combines with J gene TRBJ1-1; 8 bases line up with TRBD1. The CDR3 length is 14 residues. The V and J ends lost 8 bases and 7 bases, in that order; junction bases with no gene match: 15. Germline V gene lookup returns CDR1 DFQATT and CDR2 SNEGSKA (reference sequence). CDR3 nucleotide sequence: TGCAGTCCCGGGTCCAACAGGGGGGAGAGTGAAGCTTTCTTT. This sequence encodes CSPGSNRGESEAFF.